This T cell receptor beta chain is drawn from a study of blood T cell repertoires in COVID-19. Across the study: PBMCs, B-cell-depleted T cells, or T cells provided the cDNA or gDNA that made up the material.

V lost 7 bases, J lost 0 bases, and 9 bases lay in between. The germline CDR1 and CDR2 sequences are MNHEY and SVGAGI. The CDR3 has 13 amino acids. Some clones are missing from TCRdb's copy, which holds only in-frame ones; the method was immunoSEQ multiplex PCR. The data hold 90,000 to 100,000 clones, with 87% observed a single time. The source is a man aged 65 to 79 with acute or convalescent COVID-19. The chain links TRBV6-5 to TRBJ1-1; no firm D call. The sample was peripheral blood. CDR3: CASTKLVNTEAFF. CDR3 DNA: TGTGCCAGCACCAAGCTGGTGAACACTGAAGCTTTCTTT.